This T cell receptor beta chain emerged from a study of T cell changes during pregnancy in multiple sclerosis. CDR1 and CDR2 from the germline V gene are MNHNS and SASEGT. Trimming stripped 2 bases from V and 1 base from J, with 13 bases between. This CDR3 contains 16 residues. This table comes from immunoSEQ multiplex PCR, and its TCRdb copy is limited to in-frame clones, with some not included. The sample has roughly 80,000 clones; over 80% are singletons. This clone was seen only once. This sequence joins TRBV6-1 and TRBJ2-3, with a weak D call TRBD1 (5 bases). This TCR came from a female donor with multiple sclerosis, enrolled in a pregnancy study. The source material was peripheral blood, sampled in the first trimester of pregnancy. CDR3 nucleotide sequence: TGTGCCAGCAGTGAACAGGGTCGAACCCGCACAGATACGCAGTATTTT. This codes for CASSEQGRTRTDTQYF.